Listed below are T cell receptor beta chains from one sample, sequenced in a study of T cells in Graves' hyperthyroidism and ophthalmopathy. A single record per CDR3 protein comes from TCRdb applying MiXCR to the multiplex PCR reads. The sample holds around 520,000 distinct CDR3 sequences; approximately 25% are singletons and the top ten take approximately 11%. Sequencing was performed on blood. All receptors come from a woman aged 30 to 39 with Graves' ophthalmopathy. Both conserved end residues are part of each CDR3. Expanded clones get a size class; other rows say once, few or many, or leave the size out.

TRBV3-1,15,few,CASSQGPQDSYGQYF
TRBV30,14,few,CAWSVDQGSYGYTF
TRBV6-5,15,-,CASSYSIQGIYEQYF
TRBV19,12,-,CASSMLSQPQHF
TRBV4-1,17,many,CASSQDSRSYPLYGYTF
TRBV19,13,few,CASSIYRVTEAFF
TRBV27,13,many,CASSLTGTYEQYF
TRBV6-1,11,few,CASKNGYGYTF
TRBV28,12,-,CASSQGGREAFF
TRBV5-5,16,-,CASSSLAGVTKNIQYF
TRBV28,18,many,CASSLPRGSGGAIETQYF
TRBV19,16,few,CASRPLGAESQETQYF
TRBV7-8,14,many,CASSLRTEHYGHTF
TRBV10-2,14,many,CASSEFVTQTGAFF
TRBV27,16,many,CASRLEIGSGGYEQYF
TRBV20-1,13,many,CSAPRPLPTEAFF
TRBV20-1,10,few,CSAATETQYF
TRBV5-1,16,many,CASSLAVSGVSYEQYF
TRBV19,13,many,CASRGGGLYGYTF
TRBV20-1,13,-,CSASQQGLTEAFF
TRBV4-1,15,few,CASSPPTDFYTEAFF
TRBV11-3,15,many,CASSFQGLGNQPQHF
TRBV15,14,-,CATILSGQGTEAFF
TRBV9,15,many,CASSARQAPQGEAFF
TRBV6-5,15,many,CASSYLEDSAYGYTF
TRBV10-3,14,-,CAISERGQGYEQYF
TRBV3-1,15,many,CASSQGARSGETQYF
TRBV7-3,14,-,CASRYQRGTGELFF
TRBV6-5,15,many,CASSLLGQGFYEQYF
TRBV12-3/TRBV12-4,15,few,CASSPRQGWETEAFF
TRBV12-3/TRBV12-4,15,few,CASSLGTGFSGEQYF
TRBV7-2,17,-,CASSLALVGGVSETQYF
TRBV5-1,13,many,CASSTGPNYGYTF
TRBV5-1,15,-,CASSFSGGENTEAFF
TRBV7-2,17,-,CASSLRGGDIAKNIQYF
TRBV27,15,-,CASSSGRGGGTEAFF
TRBV7-3,18,many,CASSLTRTPGHRIHGYTF
TRBV9,16,once,CASSDPPGRSGTEAFF
TRBV6-2/TRBV6-3,12,many,CASSWGQGEQYF
TRBV4-3,15,many,CASSPGQTANYGYTF
TRBV6-5,15,many,CASSYEGASPGELFF
TRBV6-1,15,-,CASRELAGVPYEQYF
TRBV29-1,13,many,CSVRDSARYEQYF
TRBV5-1,14,many,CASSLITAKNIQYF